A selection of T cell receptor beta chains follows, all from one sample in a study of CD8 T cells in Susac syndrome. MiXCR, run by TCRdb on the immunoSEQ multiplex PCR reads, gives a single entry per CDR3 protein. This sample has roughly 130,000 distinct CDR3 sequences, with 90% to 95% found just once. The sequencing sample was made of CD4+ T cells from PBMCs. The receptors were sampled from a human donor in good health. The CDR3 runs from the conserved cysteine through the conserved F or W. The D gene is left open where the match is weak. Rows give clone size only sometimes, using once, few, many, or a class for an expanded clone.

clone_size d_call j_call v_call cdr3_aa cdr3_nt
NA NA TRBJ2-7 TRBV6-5 CASSYLSEGAYEQYF TGTGCCAGCAGTTACTTGAGCGAGGGGGCCTACGAGCAGTACTTC
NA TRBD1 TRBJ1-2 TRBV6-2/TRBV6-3 CASSDPGTGVGYTF TGTGCCAGCAGCGACCCCGGGACAGGGGTCGGCTACACCTTC
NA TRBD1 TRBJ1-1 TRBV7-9 CASSVLGTGLNTEAFF TGTGCCAGCAGCGTTCTCGGGACAGGGCTAAACACTGAAGCTTTCTTT
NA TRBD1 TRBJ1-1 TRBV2 CASSRQGGDTEAFF TGTGCCAGCAGTAGACAGGGGGGTGACACTGAAGCTTTCTTT
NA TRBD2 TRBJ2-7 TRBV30 CAWSPLAGGYEQYF TGTGCCTGGAGTCCGTTAGCGGGAGGATACGAGCAGTACTTC
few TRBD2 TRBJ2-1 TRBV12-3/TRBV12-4 CASSLPGGSYNEQFF TGTGCCAGCAGTTTACCGGGCGGGAGCTACAATGAGCAGTTCTTC
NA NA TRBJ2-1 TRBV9 CASSYGGNEQFF TGTGCCAGCAGCTACGGAGGCAATGAGCAGTTCTTC
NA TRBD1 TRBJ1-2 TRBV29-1 CSVEQGGGGYTF TGCAGCGTAGAACAGGGGGGCGGCGGCTACACCTTC
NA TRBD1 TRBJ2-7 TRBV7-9 CASSSKQGEVTYEQYF TGTGCCAGCAGCTCAAAACAGGGGGAGGTAACCTACGAGCAGTACTTC
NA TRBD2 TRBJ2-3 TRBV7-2 CASSAVGTSGREDTQYF TGTGCCAGCAGCGCAGTCGGGACTAGCGGGAGGGAAGATACGCAGTATTTT
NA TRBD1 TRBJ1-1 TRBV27 CASGFPQGFAFF TGTGCCAGCGGATTCCCACAGGGGTTTGCTTTCTTT
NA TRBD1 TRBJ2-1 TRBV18 CASSRLSGGEASNEQFF TGTGCCAGCTCACGGCTTTCAGGGGGCGAGGCCTCTAATGAGCAGTTCTTC
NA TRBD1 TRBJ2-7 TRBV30 CASSPGGFPYEQYF TGTGCTTCCAGTCCAGGGGGTTTTCCCTACGAGCAGTACTTC
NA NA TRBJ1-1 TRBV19 CASSIGDLTEAFF TGTGCCAGTAGTATAGGAGACCTGACTGAAGCTTTCTTT
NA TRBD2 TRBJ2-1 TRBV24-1 CATSDFPGGSEQFF TGTGCCACCAGTGATTTCCCGGGGGGGAGTGAGCAGTTCTTC
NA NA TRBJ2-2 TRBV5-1 CASSLDQLINTGELFF TGCGCCAGCAGCTTGGATCAGCTGATTAACACCGGGGAGCTGTTTTTT